A single sample is the source of the 4 T cell receptor beta chains below, sequenced in a study of T cell repertoires in cytomegalovirus infection (dated by TCRdb to the late 2010s). TCRdb lists the instrument as Illumina HiSeq 1500. TCRdb redid the processing of the public reads, applying fastp at Q25 and MiXCR, and retained in-frame beta chains. A single entry per CDR3 protein holds the most common genes and DNA from its merged rows. This sample gives some 150,000 distinct CDR3 sequences in total; 23% of them show up just once. Roughly 9.8% of the sample comes from the top ten. Sample: PBMCs. The source is a human donor in good health (CMV status not recorded). Some clones in this sample may be carry-over from other donors' samples.

This clonotype was picked up many times. This chain joins TRBV7-9 and TRBJ2-5; 7 bases map to TRBD2. The germline gives CDR1 SEHNR, CDR2 FQNEAQ (reference sequence). The ends lost 4 bases at V and 0 bases at J; junction bases unmatched: 11. The CDR3 totals 17 residues. The CDR3 loop is CASSSLGRAGYQETQYF. CDR3 DNA sequence: TGTGCCAGCAGCTCCCTTGGGAGAGCGGGGTACCAAGAGACCCAGTACTTC.

This clonotype was picked up many times. This chain joins TRBV7-2 and TRBJ2-7; 9 bases are shared with TRBD2. This CDR3 is built from 14 residues. Trimming took 1 base from V and 4 from J; bases not matched to a gene: 2. Germline lookup yields CDR1 SGHTA and CDR2 FQGNSA. The CDR3, as DNA: TGTGCCAGCAGCTTAGATGCGGGAGGGTACGAGCAGTACTTC. Translating gives CASSLDAGGYEQYF.

This clonotype was seen ten or more times. This rearrangement joins TRBV11-2 to TRBJ2-4; TRBD2 might be the D (6 bases). Germline CDR1 and CDR2: SGHAT and FQNNGV. The length of the CDR3 is 16 residues. The V end was cut by 2 bases, the J end by 2 bases, with 13 bases between. The CDR3 protein is CASSLLGGGTKNIQYF. The DNA for the CDR3 is TGTGCCAGCAGCTTATTGGGCGGCGGGACCAAAAACATTCAGTACTTC.

The chain links TRBV9 to TRBJ2-3, with D tentatively TRBD1 or TRBD2 (5 bases each). The CDR3 covers 13 residues. Per germline, CDR1 SGDLS and CDR2 YYNGEE. Deletions cut 4 bases from V and 5 bases from J, with 11 bases between. This chain's CDR3 is CASSSRDGDTQYF. The CDR3 region has the DNA TGTGCCAGCAGCTCAAGGGACGGAGATACGCAGTATTTT. Drawing the rest from reference TRBV9 and TRBJ2-3, the complete variable domain is DSGVTQTPKHLITATGQRVTLRCSPRSGDLSVYWYQQSLDQGLQFLIQYYNGEERAKGNILERFSAQQFPDLHSELNLSSLELGDSALYFCASSSRDGDTQYFGPGTRLTVL.